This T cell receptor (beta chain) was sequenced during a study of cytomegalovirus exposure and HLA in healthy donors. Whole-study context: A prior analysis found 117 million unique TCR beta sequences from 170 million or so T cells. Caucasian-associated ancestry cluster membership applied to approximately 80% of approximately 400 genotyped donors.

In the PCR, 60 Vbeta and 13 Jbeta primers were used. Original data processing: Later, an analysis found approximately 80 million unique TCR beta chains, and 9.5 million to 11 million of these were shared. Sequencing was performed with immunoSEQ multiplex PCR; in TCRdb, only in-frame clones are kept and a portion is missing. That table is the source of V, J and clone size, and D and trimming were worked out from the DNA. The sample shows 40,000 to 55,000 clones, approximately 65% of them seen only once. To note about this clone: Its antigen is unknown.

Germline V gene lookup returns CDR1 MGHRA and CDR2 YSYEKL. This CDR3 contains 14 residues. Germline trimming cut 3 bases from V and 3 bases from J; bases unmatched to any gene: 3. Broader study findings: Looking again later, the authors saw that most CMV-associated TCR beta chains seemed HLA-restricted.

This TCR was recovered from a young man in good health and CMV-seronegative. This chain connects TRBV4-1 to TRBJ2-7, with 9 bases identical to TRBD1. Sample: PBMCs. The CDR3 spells CASSHRQGGYEQYF. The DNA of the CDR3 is TGCGCCAGCAGCCATCGACAGGGGGGCTACGAGCAGTACTTC.